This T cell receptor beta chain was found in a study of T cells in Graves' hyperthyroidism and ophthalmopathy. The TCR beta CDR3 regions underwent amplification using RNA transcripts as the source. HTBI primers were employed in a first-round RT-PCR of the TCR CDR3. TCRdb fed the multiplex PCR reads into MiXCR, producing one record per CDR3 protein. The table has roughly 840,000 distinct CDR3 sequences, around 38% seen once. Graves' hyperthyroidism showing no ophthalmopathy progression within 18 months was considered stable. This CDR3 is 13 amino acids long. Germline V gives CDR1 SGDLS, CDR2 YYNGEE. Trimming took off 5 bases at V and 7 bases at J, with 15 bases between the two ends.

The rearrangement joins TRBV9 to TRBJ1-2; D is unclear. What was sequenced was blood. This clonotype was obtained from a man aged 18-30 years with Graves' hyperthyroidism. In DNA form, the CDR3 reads TGTGCCAGCAGTACCGGGCTTCTGGGTGGCTACACCTTC. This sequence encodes CASSTGLLGGYTF.